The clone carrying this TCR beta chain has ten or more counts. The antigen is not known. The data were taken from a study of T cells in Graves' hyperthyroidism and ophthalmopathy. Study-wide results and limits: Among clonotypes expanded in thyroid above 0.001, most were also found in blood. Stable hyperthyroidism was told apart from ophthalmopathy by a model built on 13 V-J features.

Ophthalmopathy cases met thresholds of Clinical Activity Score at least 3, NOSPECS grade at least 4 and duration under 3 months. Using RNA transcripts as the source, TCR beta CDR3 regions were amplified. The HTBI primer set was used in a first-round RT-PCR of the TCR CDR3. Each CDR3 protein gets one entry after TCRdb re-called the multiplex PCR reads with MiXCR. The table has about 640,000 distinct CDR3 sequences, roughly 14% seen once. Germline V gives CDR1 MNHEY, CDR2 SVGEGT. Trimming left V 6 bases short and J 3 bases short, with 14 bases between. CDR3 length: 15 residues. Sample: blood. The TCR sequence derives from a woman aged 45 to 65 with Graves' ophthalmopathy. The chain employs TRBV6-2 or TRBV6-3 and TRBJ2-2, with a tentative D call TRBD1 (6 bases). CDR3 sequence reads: CASSSRRGYTGELFF. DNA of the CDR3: TGTGCCAGCAGCTCTCGCAGGGGATACACCGGGGAGCTGTTTTTT.